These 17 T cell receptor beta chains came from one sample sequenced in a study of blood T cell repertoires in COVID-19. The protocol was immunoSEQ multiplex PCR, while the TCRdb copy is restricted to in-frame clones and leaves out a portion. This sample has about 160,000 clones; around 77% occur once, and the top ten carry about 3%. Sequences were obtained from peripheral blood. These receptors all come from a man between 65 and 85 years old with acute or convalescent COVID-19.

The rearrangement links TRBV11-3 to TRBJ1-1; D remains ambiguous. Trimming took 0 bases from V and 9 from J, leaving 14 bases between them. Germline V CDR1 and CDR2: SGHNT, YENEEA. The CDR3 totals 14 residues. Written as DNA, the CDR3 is TGTGCCAGCAGCTTAGAGGCGGGCCGAGCAAAAGCTTTCTTT. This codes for CASSLEAGRAKAFF.

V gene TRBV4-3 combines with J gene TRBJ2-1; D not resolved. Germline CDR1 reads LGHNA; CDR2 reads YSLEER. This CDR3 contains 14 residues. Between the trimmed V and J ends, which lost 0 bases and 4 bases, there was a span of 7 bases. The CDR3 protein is CASSQDSVYNEQFF. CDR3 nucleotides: TGCGCCAGCAGCCAAGATTCGGTTTACAATGAGCAGTTCTTC.

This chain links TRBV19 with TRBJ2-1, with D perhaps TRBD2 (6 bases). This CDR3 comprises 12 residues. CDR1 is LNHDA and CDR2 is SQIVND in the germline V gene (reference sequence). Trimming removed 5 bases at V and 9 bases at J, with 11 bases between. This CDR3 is CASSERESEQFF. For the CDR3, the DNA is TGTGCCAGTAGTGAACGGGAGAGTGAGCAGTTCTTC.

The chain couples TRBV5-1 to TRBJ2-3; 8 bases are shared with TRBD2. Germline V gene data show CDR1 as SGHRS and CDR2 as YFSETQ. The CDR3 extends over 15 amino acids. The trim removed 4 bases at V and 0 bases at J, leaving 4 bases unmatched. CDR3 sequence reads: CASSLTSASTDTQYF. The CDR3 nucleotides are TGCGCCAGCAGCCTGACTAGCGCAAGCACAGATACGCAGTATTTT.

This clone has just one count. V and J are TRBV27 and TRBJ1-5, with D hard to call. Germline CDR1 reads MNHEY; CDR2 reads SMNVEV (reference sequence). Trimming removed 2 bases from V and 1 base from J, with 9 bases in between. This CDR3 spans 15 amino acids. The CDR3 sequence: CASSLGGLSNQPQHF. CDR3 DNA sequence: TGTGCCAGCAGTTTAGGAGGGTTGAGCAATCAGCCCCAGCATTTT.

CDR3 sequence: CASSSTSGTALSEQYF. CDR3 DNA sequence: TGTGCCAGCAGTTCAACCTCCGGGACTGCATTAAGCGAGCAGTACTTC. The V gene is TRBV27, the J gene TRBJ2-7; D is possibly TRBD2 (6 bases). Between the trimmed V and J ends, which lost 4 bases and 6 bases, there was a span of 22 bases. Germline loops: CDR1 MNHEY, CDR2 SMNVEV (reference sequence). The CDR3 totals 16 residues.

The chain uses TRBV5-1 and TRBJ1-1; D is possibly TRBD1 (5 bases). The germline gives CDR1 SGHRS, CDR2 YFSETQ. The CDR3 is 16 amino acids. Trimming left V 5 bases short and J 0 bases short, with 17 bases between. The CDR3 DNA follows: TGCGCCAGCAGGAACTCCGGGACGGGGGTGAACACTGAAGCTTTCTTT. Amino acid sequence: CASRNSGTGVNTEAFF.

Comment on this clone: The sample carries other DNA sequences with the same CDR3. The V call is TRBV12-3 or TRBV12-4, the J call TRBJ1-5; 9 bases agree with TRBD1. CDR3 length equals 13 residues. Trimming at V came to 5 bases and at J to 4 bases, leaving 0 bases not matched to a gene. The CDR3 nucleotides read TGTGCCAGCAGTGGGACAGGGAATCAGCCCCAGCATTTT. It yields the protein CASSGTGNQPQHF.

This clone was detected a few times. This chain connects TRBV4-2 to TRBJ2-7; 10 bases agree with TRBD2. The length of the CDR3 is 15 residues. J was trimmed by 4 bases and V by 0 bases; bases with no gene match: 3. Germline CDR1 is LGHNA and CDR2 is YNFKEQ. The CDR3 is CASSQDSSGGYEQYF. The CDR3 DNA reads TGTGCCAGCAGCCAAGATAGTAGCGGGGGGTACGAGCAGTACTTC.

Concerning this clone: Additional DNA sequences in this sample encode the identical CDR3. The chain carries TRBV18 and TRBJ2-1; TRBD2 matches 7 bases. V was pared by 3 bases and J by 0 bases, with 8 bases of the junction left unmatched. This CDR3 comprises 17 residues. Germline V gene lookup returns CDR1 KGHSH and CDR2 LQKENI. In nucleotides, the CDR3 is TGTGCCAGCTCACCTCTAGTAGCGGGCAGCTCCTACAATGAGCAGTTCTTC. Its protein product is CASSPLVAGSSYNEQFF.

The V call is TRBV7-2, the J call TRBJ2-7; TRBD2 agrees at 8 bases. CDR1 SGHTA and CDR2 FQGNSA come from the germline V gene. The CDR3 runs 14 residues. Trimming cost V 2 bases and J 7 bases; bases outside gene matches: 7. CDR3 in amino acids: CASSLTGGPREQYF. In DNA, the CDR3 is TGTGCCAGCAGCTTAACGGGAGGGCCGCGAGAGCAGTACTTC.

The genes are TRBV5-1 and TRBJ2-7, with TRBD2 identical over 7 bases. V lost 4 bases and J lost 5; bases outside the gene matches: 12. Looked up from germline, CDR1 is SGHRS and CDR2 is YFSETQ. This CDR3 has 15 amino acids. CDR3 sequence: CASSAVGEGSHEQYF. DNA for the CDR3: TGCGCCAGCAGCGCGGTGGGGGAGGGATCTCACGAGCAGTACTTC.

The CDR3 sequence is CASSFMTSGSPYEQYF. The CDR3 bases are TGTGCCAGCAGTTTCATGACTAGCGGCTCACCCTACGAGCAGTACTTC. The V call is TRBV6-5, the J call TRBJ2-7, with TRBD2 identical over 9 bases. The CDR3 is 16 residues long. With 4 bases clipped from V and 2 bases from J, the junction kept 9 bases outside the gene matches. Germline assignment: CDR1 MNHEY and CDR2 SVGAGI.

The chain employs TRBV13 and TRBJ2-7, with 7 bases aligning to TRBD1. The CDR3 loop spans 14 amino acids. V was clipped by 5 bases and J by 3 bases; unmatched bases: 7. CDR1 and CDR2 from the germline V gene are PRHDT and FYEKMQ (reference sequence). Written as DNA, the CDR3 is TGTGCCAGCAGCGACAGGGTTCAATTCTACGAGCAGTACTTC. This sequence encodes CASSDRVQFYEQYF.

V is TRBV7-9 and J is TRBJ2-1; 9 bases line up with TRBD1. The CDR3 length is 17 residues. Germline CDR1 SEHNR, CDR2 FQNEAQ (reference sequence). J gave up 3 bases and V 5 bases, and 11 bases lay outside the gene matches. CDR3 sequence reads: CASSPTGGSSYYNEQFF. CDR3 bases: TGTGCCAGCAGCCCCACAGGGGGCTCATCTTACTACAATGAGCAGTTCTTC.

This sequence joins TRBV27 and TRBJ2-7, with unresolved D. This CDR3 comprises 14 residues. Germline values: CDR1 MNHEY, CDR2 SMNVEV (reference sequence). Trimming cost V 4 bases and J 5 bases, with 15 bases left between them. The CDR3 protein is CASSSLGIHHEQYF. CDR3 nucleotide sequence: TGTGCCAGCAGTTCCCTGGGCATACACCACGAGCAGTACTTC.

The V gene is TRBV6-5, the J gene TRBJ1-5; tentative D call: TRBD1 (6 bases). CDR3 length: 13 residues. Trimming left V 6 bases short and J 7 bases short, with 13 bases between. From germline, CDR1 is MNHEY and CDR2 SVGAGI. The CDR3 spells CASSPGERQPQHF. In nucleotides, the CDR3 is TGTGCCAGCAGCCCAGGGGAGAGGCAGCCCCAGCATTTT.